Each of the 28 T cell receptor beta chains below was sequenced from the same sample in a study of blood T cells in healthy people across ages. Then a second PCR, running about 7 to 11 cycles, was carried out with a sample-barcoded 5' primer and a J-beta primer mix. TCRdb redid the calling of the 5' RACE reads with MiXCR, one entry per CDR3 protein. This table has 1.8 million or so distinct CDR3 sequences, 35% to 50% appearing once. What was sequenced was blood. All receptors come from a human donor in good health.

The CDR3 DNA follows: TGTGCTAGTGGTTTGGTAGGGGGGGCCGGGGACACTGAAGCTTTCTTT. Translating gives CASGLVGGAGDTEAFF. The rearrangement links TRBV12-5 to TRBJ1-1; D is possibly TRBD1 (6 bases). The germline V and J ends were trimmed by 0 bases and 3 bases, with 14 bases remaining between them. CDR3 length: 16 residues. Germline values: CDR1 LGHNT, CDR2 FRNRAP.

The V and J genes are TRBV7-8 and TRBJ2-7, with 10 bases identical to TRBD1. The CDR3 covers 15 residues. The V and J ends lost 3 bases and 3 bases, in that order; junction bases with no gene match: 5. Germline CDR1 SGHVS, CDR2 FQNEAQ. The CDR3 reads CASSLTGGLIYEQYF. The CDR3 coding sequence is TGTGCCAGCAGCTTGACAGGGGGCCTAATCTACGAGCAGTACTTC.

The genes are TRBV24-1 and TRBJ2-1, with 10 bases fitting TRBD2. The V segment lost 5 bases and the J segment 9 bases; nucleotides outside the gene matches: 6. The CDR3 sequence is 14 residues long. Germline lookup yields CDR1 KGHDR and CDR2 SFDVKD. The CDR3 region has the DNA TGTGCCACCAGTGTTTTAGCGGGGGGCACTGAGCAGTTCTTC. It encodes CATSVLAGGTEQFF.

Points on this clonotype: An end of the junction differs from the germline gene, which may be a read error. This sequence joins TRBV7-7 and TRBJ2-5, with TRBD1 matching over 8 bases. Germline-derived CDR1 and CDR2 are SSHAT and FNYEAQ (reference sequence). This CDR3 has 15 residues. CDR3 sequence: CASSLDRGFSETQYF. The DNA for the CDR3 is TGTGCTAGCAGCCTCGACAGGGGTTTTAGCGAGACCCAGTACTTC.

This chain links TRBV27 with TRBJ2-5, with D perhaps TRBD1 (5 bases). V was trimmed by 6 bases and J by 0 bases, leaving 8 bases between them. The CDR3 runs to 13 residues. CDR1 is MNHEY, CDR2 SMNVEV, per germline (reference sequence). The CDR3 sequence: CASRGEDQETQYF. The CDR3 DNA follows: TGTGCCAGCAGAGGGGAAGACCAAGAGACCCAGTACTTC.

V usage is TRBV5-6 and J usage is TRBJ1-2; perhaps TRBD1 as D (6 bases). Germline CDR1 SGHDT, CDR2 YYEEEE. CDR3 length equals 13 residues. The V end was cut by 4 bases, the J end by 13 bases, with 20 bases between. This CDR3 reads CASSQTHRDTLTF. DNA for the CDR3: TGTGCCAGCAGCCAAACCCACCGGGACACCCTCACCTTC.

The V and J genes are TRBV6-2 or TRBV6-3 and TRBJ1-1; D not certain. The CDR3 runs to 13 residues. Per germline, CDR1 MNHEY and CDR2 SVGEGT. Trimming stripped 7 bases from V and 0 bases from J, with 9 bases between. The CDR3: CASTRQVNTEAFF. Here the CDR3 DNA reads TGTGCCAGCACCCGTCAGGTGAACACTGAAGCTTTCTTT.

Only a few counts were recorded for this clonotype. CDR3 sequence (DNA): TGTGCCATAAGGCCGGACAGGGATGAAAAACTGTTTTTT. It specifies CAIRPDRDEKLFF. This chain connects TRBV10-3 to TRBJ1-4; 8 bases map to TRBD1. This CDR3 has 13 residues. The V and J ends lost 9 bases and 6 bases, in that order; junction bases with no gene match: 6. Germline CDR1 reads ENHRY; CDR2 reads SYGVKD.

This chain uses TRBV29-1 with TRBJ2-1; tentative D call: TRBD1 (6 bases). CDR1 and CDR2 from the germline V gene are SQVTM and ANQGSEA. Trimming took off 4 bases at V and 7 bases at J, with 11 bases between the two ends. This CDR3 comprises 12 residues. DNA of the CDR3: TGCAGCGTTGGTGGGACAAGGAATGAGCAGTTCTTC. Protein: CSVGGTRNEQFF.

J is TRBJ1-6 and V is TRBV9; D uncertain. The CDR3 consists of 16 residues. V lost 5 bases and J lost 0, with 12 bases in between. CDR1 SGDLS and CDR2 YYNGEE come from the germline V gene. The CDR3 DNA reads TGTGCCAGCAGGGCGACCGAAAGCTCCTATAATTCACCCCTCCACTTT. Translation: CASRATESSYNSPLHF.

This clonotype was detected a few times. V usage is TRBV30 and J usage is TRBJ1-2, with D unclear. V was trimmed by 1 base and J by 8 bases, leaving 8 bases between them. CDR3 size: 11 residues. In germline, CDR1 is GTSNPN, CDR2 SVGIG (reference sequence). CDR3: CAWSALRGYTF. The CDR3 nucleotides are TGTGCCTGGAGTGCCCTTCGGGGCTACACCTTC.

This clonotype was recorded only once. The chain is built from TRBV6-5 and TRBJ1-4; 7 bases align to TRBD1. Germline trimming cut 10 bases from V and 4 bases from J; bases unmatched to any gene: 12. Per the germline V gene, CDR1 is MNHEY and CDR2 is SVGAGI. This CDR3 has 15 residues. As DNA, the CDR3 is TGTGCCACCCACCCCGGACAGGATCTTAATGAAAAACTGTTTTTT. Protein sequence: CATHPGQDLNEKLFF.

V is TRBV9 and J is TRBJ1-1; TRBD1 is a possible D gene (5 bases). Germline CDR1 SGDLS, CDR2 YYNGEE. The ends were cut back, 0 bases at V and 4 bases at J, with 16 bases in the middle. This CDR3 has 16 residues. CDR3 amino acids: CASSVVPLLTVTEAFF. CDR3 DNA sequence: TGTGCCAGCAGCGTAGTCCCCTTACTGACAGTCACTGAAGCTTTCTTT.

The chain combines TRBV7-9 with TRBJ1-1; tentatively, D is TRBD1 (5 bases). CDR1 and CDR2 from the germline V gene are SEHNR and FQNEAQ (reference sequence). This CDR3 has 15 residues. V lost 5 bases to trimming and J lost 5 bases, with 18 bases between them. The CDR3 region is CASSAYGVEGTEAFF. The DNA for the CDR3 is TGTGCCAGCAGCGCCTATGGGGTTGAGGGGACTGAAGCTTTCTTT.

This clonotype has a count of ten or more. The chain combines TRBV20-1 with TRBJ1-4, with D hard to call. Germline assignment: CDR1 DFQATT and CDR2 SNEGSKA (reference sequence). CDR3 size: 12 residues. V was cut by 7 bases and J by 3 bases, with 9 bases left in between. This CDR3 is CSVPAANEKLFF. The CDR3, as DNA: TGCAGTGTACCAGCCGCTAATGAAAAACTGTTTTTT.

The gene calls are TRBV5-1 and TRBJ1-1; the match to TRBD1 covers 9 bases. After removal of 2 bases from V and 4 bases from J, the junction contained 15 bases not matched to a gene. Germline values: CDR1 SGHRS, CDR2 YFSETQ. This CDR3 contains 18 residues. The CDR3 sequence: CASSLYLSGQGGATEAFF. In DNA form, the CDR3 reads TGCGCCAGCAGCTTATATTTATCGGGACAGGGAGGGGCCACTGAAGCTTTCTTT. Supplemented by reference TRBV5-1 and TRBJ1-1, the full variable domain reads KAGVTQTPRYLIKTRGQQVTLSCSPISGHRSVSWYQQTPGQGLQFLFEYFSETQRNKGNFPGRFSGRQFSNSRSEMNVSTLELGDSALYLCASSLYLSGQGGATEAFFGQGTRLTVV.

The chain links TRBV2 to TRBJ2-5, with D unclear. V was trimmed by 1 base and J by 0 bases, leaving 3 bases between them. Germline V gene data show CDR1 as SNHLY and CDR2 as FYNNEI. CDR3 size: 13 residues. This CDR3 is CASSEEYQETQYF. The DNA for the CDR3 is TGTGCCAGCAGTGAAGAGTACCAAGAGACCCAGTACTTC.

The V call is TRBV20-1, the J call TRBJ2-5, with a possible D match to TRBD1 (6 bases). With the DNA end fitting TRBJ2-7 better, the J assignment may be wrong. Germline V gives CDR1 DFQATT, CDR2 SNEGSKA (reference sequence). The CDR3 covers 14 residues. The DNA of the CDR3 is TGCAGTGCTAGGGATAACAGGGCCAGCTACGAGCAGTACTTC. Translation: CSARDNRASYEQYF.

CDR3 in amino acids: CASSPLQGYSPLHF. Written as DNA, the CDR3 is TGTGCCAGCAGCCCCCTCCAGGGGTATTCACCCCTCCACTTT. The gene calls are TRBV28 and TRBJ1-6; a possible D gene is TRBD1 (6 bases). Germline CDR1 and CDR2: MDHEN and SYDVKM. CDR3 length: 14 residues. The V end lost 6 bases, the J end lost 8 bases, and 14 bases lay between the germline ends.

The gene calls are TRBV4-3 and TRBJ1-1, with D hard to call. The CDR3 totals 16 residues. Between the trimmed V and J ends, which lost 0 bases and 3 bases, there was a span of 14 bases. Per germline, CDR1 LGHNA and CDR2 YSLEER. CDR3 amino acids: CASSQDGYIGYTEAFF. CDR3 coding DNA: TGCGCCAGCAGCCAAGACGGGTACATAGGGTACACTGAAGCTTTCTTT.

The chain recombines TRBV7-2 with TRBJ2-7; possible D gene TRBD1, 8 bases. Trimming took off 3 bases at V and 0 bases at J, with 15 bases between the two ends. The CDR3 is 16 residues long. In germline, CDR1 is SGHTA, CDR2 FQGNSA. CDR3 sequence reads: CASSFGAGQASYEQYF. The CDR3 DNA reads TGTGCCAGCAGCTTCGGAGCGGGACAGGCCTCCTACGAGCAGTACTTC.

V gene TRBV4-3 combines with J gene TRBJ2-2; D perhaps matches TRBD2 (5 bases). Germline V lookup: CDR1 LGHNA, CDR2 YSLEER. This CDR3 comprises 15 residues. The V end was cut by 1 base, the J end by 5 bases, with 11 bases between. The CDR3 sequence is CASSQVGPGTGELFF. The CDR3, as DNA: TGCGCCAGCAGCCAAGTTGGGCCGGGGACCGGGGAGCTGTTTTTT.

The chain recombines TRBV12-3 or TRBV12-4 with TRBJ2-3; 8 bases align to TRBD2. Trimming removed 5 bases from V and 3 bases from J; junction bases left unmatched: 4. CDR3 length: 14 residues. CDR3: CASSNGGATDTQYF. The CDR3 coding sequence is TGTGCCAGCAGTAACGGGGGGGCGACAGATACGCAGTATTTT.

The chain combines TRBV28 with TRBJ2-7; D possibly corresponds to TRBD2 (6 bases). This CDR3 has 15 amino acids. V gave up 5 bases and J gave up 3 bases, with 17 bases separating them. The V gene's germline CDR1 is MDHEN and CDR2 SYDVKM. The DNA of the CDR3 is TGTGCCAGCAGTCCCGAGGGGCGGGGCCACTACGAGCAGTACTTC. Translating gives CASSPEGRGHYEQYF.

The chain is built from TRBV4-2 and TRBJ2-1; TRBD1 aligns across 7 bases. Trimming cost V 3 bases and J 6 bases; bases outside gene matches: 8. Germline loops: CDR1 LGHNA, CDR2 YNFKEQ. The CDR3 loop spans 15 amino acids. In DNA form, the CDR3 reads TGTGCCAGCAGCCAGGCAGGGGCAGGGGGCAATGAGCAGTTCTTC. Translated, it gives CASSQAGAGGNEQFF.

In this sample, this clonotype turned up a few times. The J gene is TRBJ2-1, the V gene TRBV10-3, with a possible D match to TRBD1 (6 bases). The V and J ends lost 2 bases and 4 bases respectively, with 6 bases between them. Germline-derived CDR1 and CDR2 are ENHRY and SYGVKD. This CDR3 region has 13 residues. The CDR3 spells CAISETGYNEQFF. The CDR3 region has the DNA TGTGCCATCAGTGAGACAGGGTACAATGAGCAGTTCTTC.

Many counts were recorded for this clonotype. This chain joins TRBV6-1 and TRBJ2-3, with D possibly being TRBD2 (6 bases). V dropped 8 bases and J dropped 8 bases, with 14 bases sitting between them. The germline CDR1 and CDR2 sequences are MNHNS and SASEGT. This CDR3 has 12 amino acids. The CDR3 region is CASGSEGTTQYF. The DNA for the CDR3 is TGTGCCAGCGGCTCGGAGGGCACTACGCAGTATTTT.

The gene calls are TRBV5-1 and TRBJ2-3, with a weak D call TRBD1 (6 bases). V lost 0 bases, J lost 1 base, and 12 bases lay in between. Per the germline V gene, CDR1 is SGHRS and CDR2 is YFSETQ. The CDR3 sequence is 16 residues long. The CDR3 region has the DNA TGCGCCAGCAGCTTGGAAGGGGGACCTGGCACAGATACGCAGTATTTT. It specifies CASSLEGGPGTDTQYF.